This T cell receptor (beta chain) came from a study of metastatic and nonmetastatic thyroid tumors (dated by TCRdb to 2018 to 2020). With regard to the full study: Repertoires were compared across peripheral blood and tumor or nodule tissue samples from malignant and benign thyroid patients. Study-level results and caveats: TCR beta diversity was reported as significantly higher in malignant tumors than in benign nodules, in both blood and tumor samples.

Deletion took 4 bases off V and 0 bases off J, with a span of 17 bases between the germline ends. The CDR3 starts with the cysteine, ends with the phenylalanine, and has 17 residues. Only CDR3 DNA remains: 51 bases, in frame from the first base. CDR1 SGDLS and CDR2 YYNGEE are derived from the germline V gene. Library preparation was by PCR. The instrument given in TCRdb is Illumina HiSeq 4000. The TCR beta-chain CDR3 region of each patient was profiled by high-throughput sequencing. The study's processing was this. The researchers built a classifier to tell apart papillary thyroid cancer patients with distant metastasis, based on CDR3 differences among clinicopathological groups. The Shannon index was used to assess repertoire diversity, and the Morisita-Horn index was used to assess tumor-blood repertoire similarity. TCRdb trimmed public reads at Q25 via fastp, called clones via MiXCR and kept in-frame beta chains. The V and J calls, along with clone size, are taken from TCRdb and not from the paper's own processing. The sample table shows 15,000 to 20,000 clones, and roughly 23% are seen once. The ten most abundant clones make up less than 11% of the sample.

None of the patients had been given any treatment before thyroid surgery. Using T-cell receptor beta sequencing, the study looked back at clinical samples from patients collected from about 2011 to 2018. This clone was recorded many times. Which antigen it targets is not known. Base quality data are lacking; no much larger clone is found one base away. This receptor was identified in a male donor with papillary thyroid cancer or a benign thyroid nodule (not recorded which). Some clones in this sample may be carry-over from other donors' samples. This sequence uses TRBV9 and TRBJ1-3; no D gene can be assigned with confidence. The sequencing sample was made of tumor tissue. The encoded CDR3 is CASSPQIDGASGNTIYF. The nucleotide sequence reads TGTGCCAGCAGCCCCCAAATTGACGGCGCCTCTGGAAACACCATATATTTT.